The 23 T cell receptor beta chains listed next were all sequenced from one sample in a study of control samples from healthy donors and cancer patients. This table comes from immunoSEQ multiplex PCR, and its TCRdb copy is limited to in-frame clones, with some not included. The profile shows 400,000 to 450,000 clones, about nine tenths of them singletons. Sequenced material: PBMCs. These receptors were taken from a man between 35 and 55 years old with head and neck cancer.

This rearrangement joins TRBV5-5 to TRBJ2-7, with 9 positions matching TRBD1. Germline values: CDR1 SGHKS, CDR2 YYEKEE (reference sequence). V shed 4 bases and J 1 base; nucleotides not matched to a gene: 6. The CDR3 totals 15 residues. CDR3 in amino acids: CASSPGQGPSYEQYF. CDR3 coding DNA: TGTGCCAGCAGCCCCGGACAGGGGCCTTCCTACGAGCAGTACTTC.

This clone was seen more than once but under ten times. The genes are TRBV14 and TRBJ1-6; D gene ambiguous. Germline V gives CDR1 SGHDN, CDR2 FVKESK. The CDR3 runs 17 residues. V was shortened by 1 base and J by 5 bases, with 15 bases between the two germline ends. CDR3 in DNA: TGTGCCAGCAGCCAAGGGGTGGCAGTCCGGAATAATTCACCCCTCCACTTT. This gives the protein CASSQGVAVRNNSPLHF.

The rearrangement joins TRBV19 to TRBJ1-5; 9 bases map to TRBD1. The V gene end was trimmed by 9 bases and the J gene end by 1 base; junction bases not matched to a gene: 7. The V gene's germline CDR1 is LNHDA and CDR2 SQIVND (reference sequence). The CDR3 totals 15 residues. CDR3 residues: CASDRGRISNQPQHF. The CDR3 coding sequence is TGTGCCAGCGACAGGGGGAGAATAAGCAATCAGCCCCAGCATTTT.

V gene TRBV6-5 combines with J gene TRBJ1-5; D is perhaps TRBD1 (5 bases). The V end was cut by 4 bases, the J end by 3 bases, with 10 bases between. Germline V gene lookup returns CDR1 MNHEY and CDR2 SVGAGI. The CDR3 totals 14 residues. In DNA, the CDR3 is TGTGCCAGCAGTTTTTCAGGGTCCAATCAGCCCCAGCATTTT. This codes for CASSFSGSNQPQHF.

CDR3 sequence: CASLGAGQSKNYGYTF. The CDR3 coding sequence is TGTGCCAGTTTAGGGGCTGGGCAGAGCAAAAACTATGGCTACACCTTC. This chain connects TRBV2 to TRBJ1-2; weak D call: TRBD1 (5 bases). The ends were cut back, 9 bases at V and 2 bases at J, with 22 bases in the middle. This CDR3 has 16 amino acids. The germline V gene has CDR1 SNHLY and CDR2 FYNNEI.

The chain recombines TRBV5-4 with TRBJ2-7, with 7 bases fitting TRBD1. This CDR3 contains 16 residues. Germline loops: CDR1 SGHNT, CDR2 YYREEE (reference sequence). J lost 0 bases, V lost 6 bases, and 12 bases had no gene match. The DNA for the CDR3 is TGTGCCAGCACCCTAAGGTTGGGACAGAGCTCCTACGAGCAGTACTTC. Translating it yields CASTLRLGQSSYEQYF.

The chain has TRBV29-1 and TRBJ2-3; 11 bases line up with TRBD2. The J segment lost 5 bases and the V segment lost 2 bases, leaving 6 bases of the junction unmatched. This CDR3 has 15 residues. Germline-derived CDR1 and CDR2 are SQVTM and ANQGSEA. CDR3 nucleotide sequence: TGCAGCGTTGAAACTAGCGGGAGCTTAGTAGATACGCAGTATTTT. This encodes CSVETSGSLVDTQYF.

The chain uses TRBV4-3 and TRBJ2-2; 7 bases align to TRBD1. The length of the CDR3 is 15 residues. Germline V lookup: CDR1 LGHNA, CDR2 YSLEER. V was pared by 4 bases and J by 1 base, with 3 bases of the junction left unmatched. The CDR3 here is CASSRTGVNTGELFF. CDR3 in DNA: TGCGCCAGCAGCCGCACAGGGGTGAACACCGGGGAGCTGTTTTTT.

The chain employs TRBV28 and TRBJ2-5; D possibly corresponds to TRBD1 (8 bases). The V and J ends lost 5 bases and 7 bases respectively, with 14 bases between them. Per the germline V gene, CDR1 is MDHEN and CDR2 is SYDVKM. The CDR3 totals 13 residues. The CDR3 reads CASSLNRGGTQYF. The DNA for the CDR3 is TGTGCCAGCAGTCTCAACAGGGGGGGGACCCAGTACTTC.

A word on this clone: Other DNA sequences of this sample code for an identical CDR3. CDR3 nucleotides: TGTGCCAGCAGCGGTGGGACGGTTAACACTGAAGCTTTCTTT. This translates into CASSGGTVNTEAFF. This chain links TRBV9 with TRBJ1-1; tentatively, D is TRBD1 (5 bases). The length of the CDR3 is 14 residues. CDR1 is SGDLS, CDR2 YYNGEE, per germline. V was shortened by 3 bases and J by 2 bases, with 11 bases between the two germline ends.

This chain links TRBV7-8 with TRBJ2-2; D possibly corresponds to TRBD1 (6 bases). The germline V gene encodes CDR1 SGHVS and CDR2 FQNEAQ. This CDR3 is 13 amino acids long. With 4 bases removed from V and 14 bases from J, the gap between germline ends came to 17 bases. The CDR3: CASSYDTARGLFF. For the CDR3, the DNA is TGTGCCAGCAGCTACGACACGGCCAGGGGACTGTTTTTT.

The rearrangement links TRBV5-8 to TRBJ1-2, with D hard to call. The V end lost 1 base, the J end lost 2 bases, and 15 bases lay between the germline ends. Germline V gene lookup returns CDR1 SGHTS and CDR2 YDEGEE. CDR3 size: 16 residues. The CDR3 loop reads CASSLTRLGLNYGYTF. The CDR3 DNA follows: TGTGCCAGCAGCTTGACTCGGCTGGGGTTGAACTATGGCTACACCTTC.

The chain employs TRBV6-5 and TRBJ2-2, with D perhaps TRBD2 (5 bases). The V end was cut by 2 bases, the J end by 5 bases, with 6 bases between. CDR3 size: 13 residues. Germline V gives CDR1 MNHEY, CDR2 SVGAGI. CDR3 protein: CASSYPGTGELFF. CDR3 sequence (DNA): TGTGCCAGCAGTTACCCGGGGACCGGGGAGCTGTTTTTT.

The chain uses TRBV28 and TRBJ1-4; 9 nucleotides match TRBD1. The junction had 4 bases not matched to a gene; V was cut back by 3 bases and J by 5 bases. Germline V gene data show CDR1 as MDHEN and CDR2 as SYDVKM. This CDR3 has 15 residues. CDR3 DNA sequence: TGTGCCAGCAGTTTCCGGGACAGGGAAAATGAAAAACTGTTTTTT. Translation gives CASSFRDRENEKLFF.

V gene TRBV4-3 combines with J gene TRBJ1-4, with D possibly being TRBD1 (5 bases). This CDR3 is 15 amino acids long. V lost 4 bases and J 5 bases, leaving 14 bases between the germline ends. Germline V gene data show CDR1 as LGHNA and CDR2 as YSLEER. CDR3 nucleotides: TGCGCCAGCAGCCCCCGGGGGGTAAACAATGAAAAACTGTTTTTT. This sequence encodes CASSPRGVNNEKLFF.

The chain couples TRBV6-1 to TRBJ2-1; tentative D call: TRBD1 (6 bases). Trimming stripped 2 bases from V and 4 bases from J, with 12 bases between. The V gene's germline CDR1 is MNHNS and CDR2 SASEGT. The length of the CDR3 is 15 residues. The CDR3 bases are TGTGCCAGCAGTGAAATCAGGGGCGCGTACAATGAGCAGTTCTTC. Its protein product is CASSEIRGAYNEQFF.

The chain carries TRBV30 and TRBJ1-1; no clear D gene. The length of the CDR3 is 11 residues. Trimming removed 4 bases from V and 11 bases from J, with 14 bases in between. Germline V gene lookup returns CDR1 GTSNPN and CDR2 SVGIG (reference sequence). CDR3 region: CAWISPPAAFF. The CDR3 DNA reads TGTGCCTGGATATCCCCCCCGGCGGCTTTCTTT.

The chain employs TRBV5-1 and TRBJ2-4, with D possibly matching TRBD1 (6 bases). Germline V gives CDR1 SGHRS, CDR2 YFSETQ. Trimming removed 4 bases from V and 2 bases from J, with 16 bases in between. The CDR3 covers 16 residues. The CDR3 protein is CASSPQPQGSKNIQYF. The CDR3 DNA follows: TGCGCCAGCAGCCCCCAACCGCAGGGGTCCAAAAACATTCAGTACTTC.

CDR3 DNA: TGTGCCAGCAGCCAATGGGTTCGAAGAGGGGGTATGACCGGGGAGCTGTTTTTT. Protein product: CASSQWVRRGGMTGELFF. The rearrangement joins TRBV3-1 (or the pseudogene TRBV3-2) to TRBJ2-2, with D tentatively TRBD1 (6 bases). Trimming pared 2 bases from V and 5 bases from J, leaving 21 bases between. CDR3 size: 18 residues. CDR1 is LGHDT, CDR2 YNNKEL, per germline (reference sequence).

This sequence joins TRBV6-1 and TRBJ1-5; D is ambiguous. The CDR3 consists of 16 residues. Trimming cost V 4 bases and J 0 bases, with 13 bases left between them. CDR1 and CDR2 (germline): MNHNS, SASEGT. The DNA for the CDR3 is TGTGCCAGCAGTGCAGCCGCCCGTGGTAGCAATCAGCCCCAGCATTTT. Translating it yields CASSAAARGSNQPQHF.

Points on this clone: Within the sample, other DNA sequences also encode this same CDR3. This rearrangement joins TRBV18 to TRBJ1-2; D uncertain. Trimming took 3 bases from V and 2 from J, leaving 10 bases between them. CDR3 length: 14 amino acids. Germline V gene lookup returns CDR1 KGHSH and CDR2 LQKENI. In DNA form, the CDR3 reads TGTGCCAGCTCACCGGGCAGAAGGAACTATGGCTACACCTTC. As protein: CASSPGRRNYGYTF.

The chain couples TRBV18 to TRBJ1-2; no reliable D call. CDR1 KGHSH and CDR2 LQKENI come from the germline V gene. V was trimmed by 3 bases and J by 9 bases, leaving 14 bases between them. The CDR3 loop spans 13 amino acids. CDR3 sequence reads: CASSPFGLQSYTF. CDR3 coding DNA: TGTGCCAGCTCACCTTTCGGGTTGCAGAGCTACACCTTC.

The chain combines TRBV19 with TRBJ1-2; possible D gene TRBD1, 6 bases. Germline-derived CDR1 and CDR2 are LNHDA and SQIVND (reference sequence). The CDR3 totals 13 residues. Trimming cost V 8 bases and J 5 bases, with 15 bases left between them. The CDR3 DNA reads TGTGCCAGTGCGCGGGACACGAGATATGGCTACACCTTC. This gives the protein CASARDTRYGYTF.